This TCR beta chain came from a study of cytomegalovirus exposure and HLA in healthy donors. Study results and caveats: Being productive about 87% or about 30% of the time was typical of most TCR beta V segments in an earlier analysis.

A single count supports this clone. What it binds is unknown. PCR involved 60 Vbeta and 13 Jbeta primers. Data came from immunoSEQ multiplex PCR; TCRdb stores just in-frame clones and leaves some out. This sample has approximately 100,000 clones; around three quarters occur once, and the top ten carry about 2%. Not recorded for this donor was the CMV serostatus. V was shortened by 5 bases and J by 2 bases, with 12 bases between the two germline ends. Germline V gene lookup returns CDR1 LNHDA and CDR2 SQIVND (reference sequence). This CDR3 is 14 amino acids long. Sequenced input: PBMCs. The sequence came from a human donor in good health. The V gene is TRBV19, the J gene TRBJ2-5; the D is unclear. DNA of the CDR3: TGTGCCAGTAGTGTCTGGTTGAGTCAAGAGACCCAGTACTTC. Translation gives CASSVWLSQETQYF.